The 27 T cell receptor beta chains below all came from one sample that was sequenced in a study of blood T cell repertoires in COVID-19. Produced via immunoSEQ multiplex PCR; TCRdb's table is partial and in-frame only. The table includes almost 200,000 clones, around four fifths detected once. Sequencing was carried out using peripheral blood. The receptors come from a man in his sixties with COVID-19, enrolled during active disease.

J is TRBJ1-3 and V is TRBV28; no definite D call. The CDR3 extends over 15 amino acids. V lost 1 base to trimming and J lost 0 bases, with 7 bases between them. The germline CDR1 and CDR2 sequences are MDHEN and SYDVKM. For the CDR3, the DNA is TGTGCCAGCAGTTTATTGCGGCCCTCTGGAAACACCATATATTTT. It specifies CASSLLRPSGNTIYF.

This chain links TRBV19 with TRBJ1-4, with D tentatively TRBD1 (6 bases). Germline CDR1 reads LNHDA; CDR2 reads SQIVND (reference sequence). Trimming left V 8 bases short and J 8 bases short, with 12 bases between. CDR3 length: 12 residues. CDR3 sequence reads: CASCDRREKLFF. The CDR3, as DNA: TGTGCCAGTTGTGACAGGCGGGAAAAACTGTTTTTT.

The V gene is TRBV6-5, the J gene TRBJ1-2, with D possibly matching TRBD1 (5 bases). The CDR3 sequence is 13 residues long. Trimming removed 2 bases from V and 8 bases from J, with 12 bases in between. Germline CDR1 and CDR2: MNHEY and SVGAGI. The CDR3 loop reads CASSYVGHVGYTF. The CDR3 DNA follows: TGTGCCAGCAGTTACGTGGGGCACGTAGGCTACACCTTC.

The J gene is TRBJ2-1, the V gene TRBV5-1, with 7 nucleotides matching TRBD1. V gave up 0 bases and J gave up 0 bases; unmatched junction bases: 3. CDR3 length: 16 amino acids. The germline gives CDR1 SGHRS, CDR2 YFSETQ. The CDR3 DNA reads TGCGCCAGCAGCTTGGGGGGGACAGCCTCCTACAATGAGCAGTTCTTC. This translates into CASSLGGTASYNEQFF.

CDR3 sequence: CASSLSGGPYNSPLHF. As DNA, the CDR3 is TGTGCCAGCAGCTTGTCGGGGGGCCCCTATAATTCACCCCTCCACTTT. This chain uses TRBV5-4 with TRBJ1-6; possible D gene TRBD1, 6 bases. This CDR3 spans 16 amino acids. Germline V gives CDR1 SGHNT, CDR2 YYREEE (reference sequence). Trimming removed 1 base from V and 2 bases from J, with 10 bases in between.

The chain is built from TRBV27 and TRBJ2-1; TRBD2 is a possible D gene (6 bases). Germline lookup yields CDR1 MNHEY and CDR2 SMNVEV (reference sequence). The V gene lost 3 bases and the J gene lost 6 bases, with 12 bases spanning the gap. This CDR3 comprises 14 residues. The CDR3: CASSLEGIGNEQFF. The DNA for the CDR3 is TGTGCCAGCAGTTTGGAGGGTATTGGCAATGAGCAGTTCTTC.

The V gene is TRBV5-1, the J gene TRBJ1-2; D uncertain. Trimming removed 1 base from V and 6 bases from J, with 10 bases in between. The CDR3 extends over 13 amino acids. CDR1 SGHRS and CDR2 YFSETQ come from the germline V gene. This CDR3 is CASSLSSRDGYTF. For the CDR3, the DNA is TGCGCCAGCAGCTTGTCTAGCAGAGATGGCTACACCTTC.

The CDR3 loop is CASSPIRGGNEQFF. DNA for the CDR3: TGTGCCAGCAGCCCCATTCGGGGAGGTAATGAGCAGTTCTTC. The gene calls are TRBV7-8 and TRBJ2-1, with D maybe TRBD2 (6 bases). The length of the CDR3 is 14 residues. The germline CDR1 and CDR2 sequences are SGHVS and FQNEAQ. V was shortened by 5 bases and J by 7 bases, with 15 bases between the two germline ends. Drawing the rest from reference TRBV7-8 and TRBJ2-1, the complete variable domain is GAGVSQSPRYKVAKRGQDVALRCDPISGHVSLFWYQQALGQGPEFLTYFQNEAQLDKSGLPSDRFFAERPEGSVSTLKIQRTQQEDSAVYLCASSPIRGGNEQFFGPGTRLTVL.

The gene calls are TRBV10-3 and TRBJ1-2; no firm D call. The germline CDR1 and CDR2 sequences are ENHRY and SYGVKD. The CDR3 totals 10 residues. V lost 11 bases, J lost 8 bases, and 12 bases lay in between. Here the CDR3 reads CAVHNGGYTF. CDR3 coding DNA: TGTGCCGTCCATAACGGGGGCTACACCTTC.

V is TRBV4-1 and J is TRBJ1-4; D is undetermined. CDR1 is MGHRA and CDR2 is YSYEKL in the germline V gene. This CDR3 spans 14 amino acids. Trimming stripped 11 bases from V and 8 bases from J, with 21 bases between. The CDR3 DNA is TGCGCCGCCACGCGGCTCCCCGGGAGGGAAAAACTGTTTTTT. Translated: CAATRLPGREKLFF.

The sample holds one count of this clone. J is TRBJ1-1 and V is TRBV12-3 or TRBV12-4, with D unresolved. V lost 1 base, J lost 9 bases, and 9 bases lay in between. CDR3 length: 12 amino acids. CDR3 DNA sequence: TGTGCCAGCAGTTTAGGTGGACTCAAAGCTTTCTTT. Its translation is CASSLGGLKAFF.

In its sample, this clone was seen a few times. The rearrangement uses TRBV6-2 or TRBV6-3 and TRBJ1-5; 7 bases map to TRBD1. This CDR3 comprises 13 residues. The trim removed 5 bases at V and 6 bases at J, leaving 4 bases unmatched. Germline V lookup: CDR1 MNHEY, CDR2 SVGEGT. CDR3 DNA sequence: TGTGCCAGCAGTGACGACAGGGTTCAGCCCCAGCATTTT. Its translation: CASSDDRVQPQHF.

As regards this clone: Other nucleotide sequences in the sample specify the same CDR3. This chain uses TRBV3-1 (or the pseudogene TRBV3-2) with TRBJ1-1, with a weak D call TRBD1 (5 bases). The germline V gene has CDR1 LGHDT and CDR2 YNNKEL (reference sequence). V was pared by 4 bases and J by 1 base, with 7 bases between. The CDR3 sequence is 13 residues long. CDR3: CASSPTGNTEAFF. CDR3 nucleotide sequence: TGTGCCAGCAGCCCTACAGGGAACACTGAAGCTTTCTTT.

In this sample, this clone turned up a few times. The CDR3 region has the DNA TGTGCCAGCAGTTTATCGCCAGGGTATGAAAAACTGTTTTTT. Amino acids: CASSLSPGYEKLFF. The genes are TRBV28 and TRBJ1-4, with TRBD1 as a possible D gene (5 bases). CDR1 is MDHEN and CDR2 is SYDVKM in the germline V gene. Trimming left V 1 base short and J 6 bases short, with 9 bases between. CDR3 length: 14 residues.

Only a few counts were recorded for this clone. As DNA, the CDR3 is TGTGCCAGCAGGGAGGGAGCCTACAATGAGCAGTTCTTC. This gives the protein CASREGAYNEQFF. The chain is built from TRBV28 and TRBJ2-1, with D perhaps matching TRBD2 (6 bases). The germline V and J ends were trimmed by 6 bases and 2 bases, with 8 bases remaining between them. The germline gives CDR1 MDHEN, CDR2 SYDVKM. The CDR3 runs to 13 residues.

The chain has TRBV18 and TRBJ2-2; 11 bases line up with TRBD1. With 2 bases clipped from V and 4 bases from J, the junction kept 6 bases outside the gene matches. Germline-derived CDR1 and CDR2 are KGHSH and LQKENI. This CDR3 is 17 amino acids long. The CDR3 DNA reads TGTGCCAGCTCACCAAGGTCCGGGACAGGGGGCACCGGGGAGCTGTTTTTT. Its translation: CASSPRSGTGGTGELFF. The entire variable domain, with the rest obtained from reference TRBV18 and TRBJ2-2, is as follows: NAGVMQNPRHLVRRRGQEARLRCSPMKGHSHVYWYRQLPEEGLKFMVYLQKENIIDESGMPKERFSAEFPKEGPSILRIQQVVRGDSAAYFCASSPRSGTGGTGELFFGEGSRLTVL.

The CDR3 DNA is TGTGCCAGCTCTACCGGGGGGGCGGGAGTCAATGAGCAGTTCTTC. Translated, it gives CASSTGGAGVNEQFF. This chain uses TRBV18 with TRBJ2-1; TRBD2 agrees at 8 bases. The length of the CDR3 is 15 residues. Germline-derived CDR1 and CDR2 are KGHSH and LQKENI. The V gene end was trimmed by 6 bases and the J gene end by 6 bases; junction bases not matched to a gene: 10.

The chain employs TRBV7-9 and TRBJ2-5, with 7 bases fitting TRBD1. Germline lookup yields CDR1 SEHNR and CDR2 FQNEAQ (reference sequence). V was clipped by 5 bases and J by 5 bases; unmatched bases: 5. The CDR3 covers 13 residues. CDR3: CASSPTGWETQYF. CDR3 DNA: TGTGCCAGCAGCCCGACAGGGTGGGAGACCCAGTACTTC.

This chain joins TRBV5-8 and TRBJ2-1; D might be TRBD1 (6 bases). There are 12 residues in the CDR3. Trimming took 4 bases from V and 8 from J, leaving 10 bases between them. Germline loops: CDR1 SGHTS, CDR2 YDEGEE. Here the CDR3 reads CASSPTGYEQFF. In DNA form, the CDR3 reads TGTGCCAGCAGCCCCACAGGGTATGAGCAGTTCTTC.

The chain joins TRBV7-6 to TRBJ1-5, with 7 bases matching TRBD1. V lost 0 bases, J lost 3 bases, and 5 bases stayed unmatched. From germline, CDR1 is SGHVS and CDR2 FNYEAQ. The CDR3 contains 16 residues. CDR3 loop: CASSLAARGINQPQHF. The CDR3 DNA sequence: TGTGCCAGCAGCTTAGCGGCCAGGGGGATCAATCAGCCCCAGCATTTT.

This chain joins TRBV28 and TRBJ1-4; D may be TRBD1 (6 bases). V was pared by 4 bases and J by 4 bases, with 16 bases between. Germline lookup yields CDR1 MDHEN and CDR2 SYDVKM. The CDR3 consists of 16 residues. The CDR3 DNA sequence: TGTGCCAGCAGTTCACCCCAGGGGCAAATTAATGAAAAACTGTTTTTT. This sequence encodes CASSSPQGQINEKLFF. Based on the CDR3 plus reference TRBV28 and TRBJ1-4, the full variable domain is DVKVTQSSRYLVKRTGEKVFLECVQDMDHENMFWYRQDPGLGLRLIYFSYDVKMKEKGDIPEGYSVSREKKERFSLILESASTNQTSMYLCASSSPQGQINEKLFFGSGTQLSVL.

CDR3 nucleotide sequence: TGTGCCAGCAGTGAACTCGAGCAGTACTTC. It translates to CASSELEQYF. The genes are TRBV2 and TRBJ2-7; the D is unclear. The CDR3 runs to 10 residues. Per the germline V gene, CDR1 is SNHLY and CDR2 is FYNNEI. The V end was cut by 2 bases, the J end by 6 bases, with 2 bases between.

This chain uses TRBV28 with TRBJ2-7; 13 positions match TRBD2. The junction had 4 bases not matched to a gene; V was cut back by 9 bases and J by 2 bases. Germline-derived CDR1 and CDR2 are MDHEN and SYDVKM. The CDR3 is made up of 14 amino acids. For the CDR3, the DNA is TGTGCCAGTAGGGGGACTAGCGGGACCTACGAGCAGTACTTC. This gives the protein CASRGTSGTYEQYF. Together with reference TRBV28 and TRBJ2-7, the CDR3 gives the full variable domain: DVKVTQSSRYLVKRTGEKVFLECVQDMDHENMFWYRQDPGLGLRLIYFSYDVKMKEKGDIPEGYSVSREKKERFSLILESASTNQTSMYLCASRGTSGTYEQYFGPGTRLTVT.

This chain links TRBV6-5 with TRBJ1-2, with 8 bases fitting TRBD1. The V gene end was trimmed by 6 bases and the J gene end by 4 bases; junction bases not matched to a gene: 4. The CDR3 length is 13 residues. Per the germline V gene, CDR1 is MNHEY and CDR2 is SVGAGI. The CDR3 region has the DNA TGTGCCAGCAGGACAGGGGAAGGCTATGGCTACACCTTC. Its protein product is CASRTGEGYGYTF.

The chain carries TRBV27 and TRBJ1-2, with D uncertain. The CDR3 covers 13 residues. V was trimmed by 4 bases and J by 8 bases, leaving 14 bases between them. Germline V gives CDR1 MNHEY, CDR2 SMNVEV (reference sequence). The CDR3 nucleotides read TGTGCCAGCAGTTCCTCCCCCGGTGTGGGCTACACCTTC. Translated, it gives CASSSSPGVGYTF.

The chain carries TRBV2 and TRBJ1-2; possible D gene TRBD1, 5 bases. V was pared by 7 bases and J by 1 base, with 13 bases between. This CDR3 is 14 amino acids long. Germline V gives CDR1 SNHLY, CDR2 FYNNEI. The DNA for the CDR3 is TGTGCCAGCACTGAGCAGGGTAGTAACTATGGCTACACCTTC. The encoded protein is CASTEQGSNYGYTF.

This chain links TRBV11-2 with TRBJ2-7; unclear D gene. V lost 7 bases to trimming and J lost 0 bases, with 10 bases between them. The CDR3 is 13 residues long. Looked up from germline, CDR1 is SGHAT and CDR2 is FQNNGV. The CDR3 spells CASIGHSSYEQYF. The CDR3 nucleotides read TGTGCCAGCATCGGTCACAGCTCCTACGAGCAGTACTTC.